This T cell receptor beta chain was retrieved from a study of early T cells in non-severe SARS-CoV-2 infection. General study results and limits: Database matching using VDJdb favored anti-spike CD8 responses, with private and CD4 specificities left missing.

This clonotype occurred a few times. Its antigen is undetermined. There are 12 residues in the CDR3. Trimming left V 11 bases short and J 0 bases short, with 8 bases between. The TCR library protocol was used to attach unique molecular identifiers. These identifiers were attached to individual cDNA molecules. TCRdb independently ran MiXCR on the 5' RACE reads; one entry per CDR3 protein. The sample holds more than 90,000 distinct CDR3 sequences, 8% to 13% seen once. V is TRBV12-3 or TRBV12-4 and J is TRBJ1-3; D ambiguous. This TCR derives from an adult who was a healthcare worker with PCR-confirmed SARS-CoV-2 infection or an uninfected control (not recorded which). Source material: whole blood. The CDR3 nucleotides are TGTGCCGGTCTGTACTCTGGAAACACCATATATTTT. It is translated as CAGLYSGNTIYF.